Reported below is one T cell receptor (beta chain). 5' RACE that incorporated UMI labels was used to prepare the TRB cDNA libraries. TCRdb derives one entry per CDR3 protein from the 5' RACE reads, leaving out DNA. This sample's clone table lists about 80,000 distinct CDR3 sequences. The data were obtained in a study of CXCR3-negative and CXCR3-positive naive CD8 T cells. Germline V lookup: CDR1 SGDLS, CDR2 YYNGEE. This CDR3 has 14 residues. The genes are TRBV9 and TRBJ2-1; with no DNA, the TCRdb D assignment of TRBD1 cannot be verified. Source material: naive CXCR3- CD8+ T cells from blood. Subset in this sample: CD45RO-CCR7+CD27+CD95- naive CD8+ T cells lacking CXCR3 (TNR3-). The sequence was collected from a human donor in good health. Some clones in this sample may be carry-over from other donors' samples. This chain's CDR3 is CASSVDSMRDEQFF.